This T cell receptor beta chain originates from a study of blood T cell repertoires in COVID-19. Overall study: There were acute and convalescent COVID-19 samples, and they came from the United States, Italy and Spain. The cDNA or gDNA used as material had been derived from T cells, B-cell-depleted T cells, or PBMCs.

This study enrolled people aged roughly 18 to 90 from about two dozen US geographic areas. Participants had their cohort set by participant-reported clinical history. The CDR3 extends over 13 amino acids. J gave up 7 bases and V 3 bases, and 6 bases lay outside the gene matches. The germline CDR1 and CDR2 sequences are SGDLS and YYNGEE. Measured with immunoSEQ multiplex PCR; TCRdb has only the in-frame clones, and not every one. The repertoire holds 200,000 to 300,000 clones, with 88% as singletons. The source material was PBMCs or T cells enriched from blood (not recorded which). This TCR was sampled from a woman aged 40 to 55 with acute COVID-19. The rearrangement joins TRBV9 to TRBJ1-2; 7 nucleotides align to TRBD1. The CDR3 DNA is TGTGCCAGCAGCGCCCCGGGACAGTCTGGCTACACCTTC. Its protein product is CASSAPGQSGYTF.